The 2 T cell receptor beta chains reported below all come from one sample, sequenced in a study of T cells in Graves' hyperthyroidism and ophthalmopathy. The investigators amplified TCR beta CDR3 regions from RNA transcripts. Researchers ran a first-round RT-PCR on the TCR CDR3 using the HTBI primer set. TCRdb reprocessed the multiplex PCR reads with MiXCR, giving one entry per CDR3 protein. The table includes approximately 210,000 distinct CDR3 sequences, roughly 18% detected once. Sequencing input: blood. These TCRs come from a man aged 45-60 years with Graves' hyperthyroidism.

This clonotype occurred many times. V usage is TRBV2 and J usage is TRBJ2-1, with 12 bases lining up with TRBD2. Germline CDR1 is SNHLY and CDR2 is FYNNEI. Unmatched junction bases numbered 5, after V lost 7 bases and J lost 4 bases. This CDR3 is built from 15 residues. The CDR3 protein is CASILTSGGYNEQFF. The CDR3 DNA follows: TGTGCCAGCATTCTGACTAGCGGGGGATACAATGAGCAGTTCTTC. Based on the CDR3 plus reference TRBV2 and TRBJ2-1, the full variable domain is EPEVTQTPSHQVTQMGQEVILRCVPISNHLYFYWYRQILGQKVEFLVSFYNNEISEKSEIFDDQFSVERPDGSNFTLKIRSTKLEDSAMYFCASILTSGGYNEQFFGPGTRLTVL.

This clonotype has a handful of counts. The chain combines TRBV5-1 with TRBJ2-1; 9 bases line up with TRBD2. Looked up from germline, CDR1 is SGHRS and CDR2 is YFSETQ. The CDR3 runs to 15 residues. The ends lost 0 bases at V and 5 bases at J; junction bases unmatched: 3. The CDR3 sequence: CASSLALAGHNEQFF. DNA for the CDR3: TGCGCCAGCAGCTTGGCACTAGCGGGTCACAATGAGCAGTTCTTC.